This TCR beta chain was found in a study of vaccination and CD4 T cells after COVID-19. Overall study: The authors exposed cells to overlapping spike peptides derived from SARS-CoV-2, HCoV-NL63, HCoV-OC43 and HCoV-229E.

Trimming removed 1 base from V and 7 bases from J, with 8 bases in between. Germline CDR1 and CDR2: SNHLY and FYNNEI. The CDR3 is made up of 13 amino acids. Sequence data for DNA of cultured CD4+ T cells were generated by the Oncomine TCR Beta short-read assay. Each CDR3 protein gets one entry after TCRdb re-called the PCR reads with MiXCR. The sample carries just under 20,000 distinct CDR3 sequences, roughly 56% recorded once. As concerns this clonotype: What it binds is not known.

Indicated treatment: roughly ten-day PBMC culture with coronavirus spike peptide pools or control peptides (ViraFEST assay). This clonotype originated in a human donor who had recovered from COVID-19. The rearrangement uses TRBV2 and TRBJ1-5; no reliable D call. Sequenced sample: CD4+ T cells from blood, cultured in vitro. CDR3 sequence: CASSEGAQQPQHF. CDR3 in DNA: TGTGCCAGCAGTGAAGGGGCGCAGCAGCCCCAGCATTTT.